The present entry profiles one TCR beta chain with its context. Authors' processing steps: Estimates of nucleated cell counts were drawn from the amplification of reference gene primers. TCRdb's copy holds only in-frame clones and misses some; the assay was immunoSEQ multiplex PCR. Clone size and the V and J calls come from that table; the DNA yielded D and trimming. The sample records roughly 49,000 clones, about 63% being singletons. The data originate from a study of blood T cell repertoires in COVID-19. Study as a whole: Donors in the United States, Italy and Spain gave samples during acute or convalescent COVID-19. T cells, B-cell-depleted T cells, or PBMCs supplied cDNA or gDNA.

CDR3 length: 15 residues. Unmatched junction bases numbered 0, after V lost 0 bases and J lost 2 bases. Germline values: CDR1 SGHRS, CDR2 YFSETQ. Material for sequencing was peripheral blood. The genes are TRBV5-1 and TRBJ1-3; TRBD1 matches 9 bases. The TCR sequence derives from an older woman with acute or convalescent COVID-19. This CDR3 is CASSLDRGPGNTIYF. In nucleotides, the CDR3 is TGCGCCAGCAGCTTGGACAGGGGGCCTGGAAACACCATATATTTT.